This T cell receptor (beta chain) is drawn from a study of T cell changes during pregnancy in multiple sclerosis. Assay: immunoSEQ multiplex PCR; the TCRdb copy retains only in-frame clones and omits some. The data hold approximately 32,000 clones, with roughly 89% observed a single time. The length of the CDR3 is 11 residues. The V and J ends lost 0 bases and 6 bases respectively, with 4 bases between them. Germline CDR1 and CDR2: SGHKS and YYEKEE (reference sequence). The chain joins TRBV5-5 to TRBJ2-7, with unresolved D. The source of this sequence is a female donor with multiple sclerosis, enrolled in a pregnancy study. The input for sequencing was CD8+ T cells from peripheral blood mononuclear cells, taken in the second trimester of pregnancy. CDR3 loop: CASSLGGEQYF. The DNA for the CDR3 is TGTGCCAGCAGCTTGGGCGGCGAGCAGTACTTC. Variable domain in full (rest from reference TRBV5-5 and TRBJ2-7): DAGVTQSPTHLIKTRGQQVTLRCSPISGHKSVSWYQQVLGQGPQFIFQYYEKEERGRGNFPDRFSARQFPNYSSELNVNALLLGDSALYLCASSLGGEQYFGPGTRLTVT.